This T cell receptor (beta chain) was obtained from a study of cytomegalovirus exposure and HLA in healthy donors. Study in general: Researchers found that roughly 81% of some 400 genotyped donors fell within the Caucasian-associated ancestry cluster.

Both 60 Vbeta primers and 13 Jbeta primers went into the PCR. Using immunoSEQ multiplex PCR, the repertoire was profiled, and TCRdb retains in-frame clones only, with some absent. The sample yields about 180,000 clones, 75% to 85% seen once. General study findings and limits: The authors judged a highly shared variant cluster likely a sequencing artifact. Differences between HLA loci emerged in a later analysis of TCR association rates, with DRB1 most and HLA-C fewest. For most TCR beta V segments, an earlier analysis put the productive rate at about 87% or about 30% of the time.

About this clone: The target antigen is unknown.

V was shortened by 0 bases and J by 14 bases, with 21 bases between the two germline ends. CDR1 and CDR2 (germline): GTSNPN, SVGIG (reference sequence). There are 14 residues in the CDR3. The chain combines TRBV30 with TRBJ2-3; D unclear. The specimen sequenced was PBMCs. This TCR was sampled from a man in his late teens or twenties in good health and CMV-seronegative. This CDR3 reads CAWSVPNLRRQPYF. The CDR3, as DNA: TGTGCCTGGAGTGTACCCAACCTCCGAAGACAACCGTATTTT. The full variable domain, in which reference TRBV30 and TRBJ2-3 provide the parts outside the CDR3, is SQTIHQWPATLVQPVGSPLSLECTVEGTSNPNLYWYRQAAGRGLQLLFYSVGIGQISSEVPQNLSASRPQDRQFILSSKKLLLSDSGFYLCAWSVPNLRRQPYFGPGTRLTVL.